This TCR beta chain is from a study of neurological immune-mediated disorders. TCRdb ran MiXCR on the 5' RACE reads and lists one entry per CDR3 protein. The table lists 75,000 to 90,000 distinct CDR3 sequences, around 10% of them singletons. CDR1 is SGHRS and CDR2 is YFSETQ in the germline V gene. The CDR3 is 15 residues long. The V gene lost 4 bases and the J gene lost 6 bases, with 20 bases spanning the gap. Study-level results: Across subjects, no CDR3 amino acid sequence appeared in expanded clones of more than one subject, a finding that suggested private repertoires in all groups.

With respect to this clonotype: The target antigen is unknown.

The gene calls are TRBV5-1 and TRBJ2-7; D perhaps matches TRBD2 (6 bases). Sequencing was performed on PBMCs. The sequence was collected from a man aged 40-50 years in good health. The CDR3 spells CASSAGIEGAGEQYF. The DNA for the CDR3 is TGCGCCAGCAGCGCGGGAATAGAGGGAGCTGGCGAGCAGTACTTC.